This TCR beta chain is from a study of shared clonotypes between healthy human individuals. Comment on this clone: The target antigen is unknown.

Measured with immunoSEQ multiplex PCR; TCRdb has only the in-frame clones, and not every one. The repertoire holds around 200,000 clones, with 60% to 75% as singletons. Germline V gene data show CDR1 as SGHNT and CDR2 as YENEEA. The CDR3 loop spans 20 amino acids. Trimming at V came to 5 bases and at J to 5 bases, leaving 23 bases not matched to a gene. General study results and limits: Compared with clonotypes that all four donors shared, non-shared clonotypes had lower generation probabilities.

HIV-negative, healthy adults without recent acute infections or vaccinations were the donors. CD45RA+ naive and CD45RA-negative memory subsets were separated from CD4+ cells. The TCR was taken from a man younger than 45 in good health. The gene calls are TRBV11-3 and TRBJ2-5; 10 bases match TRBD1. Sequenced sample: memory CD4+ T cells sorted from blood. Noted subset: CD45RA-negative fraction. The CDR3: CASSPGIGRPETGGLETQYF. The CDR3 DNA follows: TGTGCCAGCAGCCCCGGAATAGGACGCCCCGAGACAGGGGGCTTGGAGACCCAGTACTTC.